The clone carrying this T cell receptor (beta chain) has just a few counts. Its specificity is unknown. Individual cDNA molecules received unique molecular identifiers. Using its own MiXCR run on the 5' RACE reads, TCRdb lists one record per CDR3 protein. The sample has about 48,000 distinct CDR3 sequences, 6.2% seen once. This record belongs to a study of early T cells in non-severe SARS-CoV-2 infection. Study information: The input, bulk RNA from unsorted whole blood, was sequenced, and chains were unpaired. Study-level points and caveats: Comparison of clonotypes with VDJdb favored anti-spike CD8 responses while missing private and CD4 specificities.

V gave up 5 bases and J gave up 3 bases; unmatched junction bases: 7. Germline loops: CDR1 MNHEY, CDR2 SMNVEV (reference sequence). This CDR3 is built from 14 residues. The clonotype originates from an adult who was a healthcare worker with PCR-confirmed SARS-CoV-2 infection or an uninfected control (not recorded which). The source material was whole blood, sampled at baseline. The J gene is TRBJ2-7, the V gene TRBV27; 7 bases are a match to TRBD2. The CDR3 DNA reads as TGTGCCAGCAGTGGGACCGGGACTATCTACGAGCAGTACTTC. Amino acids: CASSGTGTIYEQYF.